The rows below give T cell receptor beta chains drawn from one sample of a study of shared clonotypes between healthy human individuals. This table comes from immunoSEQ multiplex PCR, and its TCRdb copy is limited to in-frame clones, with some not included. The table lists hundreds of thousands of clones, under 80% of them singletons. Sequenced: memory CD4+ T cells sorted from blood. Receptors originate from a woman in her twenties or thirties in good health. CDR3s include the opening cysteine and the closing phenylalanine or tryptophan. D genes are given only for firm matches. Clone size is not always given. Where it is, it says once, few, many or a class for expanded clones.

>-|TRBJ2-1|TRBV5-8|TRBD2
CASSLLYSSGSFSNEQFF
TGTGCCAGCAGCTTATTATATTCTAGCGGGAGTTTCAGTAATGAGCAGTTCTTC
>-|TRBJ2-5|TRBV2|TRBD1
CASSNRGETQYF
TGTGCCAGCAGTAACAGGGGAGAGACCCAGTACTTC
>-|TRBJ1-2|TRBV29-1|-
CSVEGGAQYGYTF
TGCAGCGTTGAAGGAGGGGCGCAATATGGCTACACCTTC
>-|TRBJ2-1|TRBV27|TRBD1
CASSSNQGVYEQFF
TGTGCCAGCAGTTCAAACCAGGGGGTATACGAGCAGTTCTTC
>few|TRBJ2-2|TRBV28|-
CASGEWRNTGELFF
TGTGCCAGCGGGGAGTGGAGGAACACCGGGGAGCTGTTTTTT
>many|TRBJ2-3|TRBV19|-
CASSRESNTDTQYF
TGTGCCAGTAGTAGAGAATCTAACACAGATACGCAGTATTTT
>-|TRBJ2-1|TRBV7-9|TRBD2
CASSLSSGSYNEQFF
TGTGCCAGCAGCTTAAGTAGCGGGTCCTACAATGAGCAGTTCTTC
>-|TRBJ2-5|TRBV18|-
CASSPQGGETQYF
TGTGCCAGCTCACCACAGGGGGGAGAGACCCAGTACTTC
>many|TRBJ1-5|TRBV23-1|-
CASSQSGAAHQPQHF
TGCGCCAGCAGTCAATCGGGGGCAGCCCATCAGCCCCAGCATTTT
>-|TRBJ2-7|TRBV10-2|-
CASQARQDQSHEQYF
TGCGCCAGCCAGGCGCGACAGGACCAGTCCCACGAGCAGTACTTC
>-|TRBJ2-7|TRBV5-1|-
CASSRGGDTYEQYF
TGCGCCAGCAGCCGTGGTGGGGATACCTACGAGCAGTACTTC
>-|TRBJ1-3|TRBV2|TRBD1
CASSGQGSGNTIYF
TGTGCCAGCAGTGGACAGGGTAGTGGAAACACCATATATTTT
>-|TRBJ2-2|TRBV6-1|-
CASSPIGFLAGELFF
TGTGCCAGCAGCCCTATCGGGTTCTTAGCCGGGGAGCTGTTTTTT
>-|TRBJ1-1|TRBV6-5|TRBD1
CATNNRGRFTEAFF
TGTGCCACCAACAACAGGGGGAGATTCACTGAAGCTTTCTTT
>-|TRBJ2-2|TRBV6-5|TRBD2
CASRTGTNIGELFF
TGTGCCAGCAGAACGGGGACTAATATAGGGGAGCTGTTTTTT
>-|TRBJ1-4|TRBV19|-
CASTARQAANEKLFF
TGTGCCAGTACCGCGAGGCAGGCCGCTAATGAAAAACTGTTTTTT
>-|TRBJ1-4|TRBV15|-
CATSRDQAGSNEKLFF
TGTGCCACCAGCAGAGATCAGGCGGGAAGTAATGAAAAACTGTTTTTT
>-|TRBJ2-1|TRBV7-8|TRBD2
CASSPTVAGDYNEQFF
TGTGCCAGCAGCCCAACAGTAGCGGGTGATTACAATGAGCAGTTCTTC
>-|TRBJ1-3|TRBV2|TRBD1
CASSTGAGNTIYF
TGTGCCAGCAGTACAGGGGCGGGAAACACCATATATTTT
>many|TRBJ1-2|TRBV7-2|-
CASSSYQGFNGYTF
TGTGCCAGCAGCTCCTACCAGGGATTTAATGGCTACACCTTC
>-|TRBJ1-5|TRBV19|-
CASSIGAGNQPQHF
TGTGCCAGTAGTATTGGGGCAGGGAATCAGCCCCAGCATTTT
>-|TRBJ2-1|TRBV18|TRBD2
CASSPGLAGSYNEQFF
TGTGCCAGCTCACCAGGACTAGCGGGCTCCTACAATGAGCAGTTCTTC
>-|TRBJ1-4|TRBV18|TRBD1
CASSLQGATNEKLFF
TGTGCCAGCTCACTACAGGGGGCAACTAATGAAAAACTGTTTTTT
>few|TRBJ1-1|TRBV18|-
CASSRQKNTEAFF
TGTGCCAGCTCGCGACAGAAGAACACTGAAGCTTTCTTT
>-|TRBJ1-1|TRBV28|-
CASSSPAATHMNTEAFF
TGTGCCAGCAGTAGCCCGGCGGCGACTCACATGAACACTGAAGCTTTCTTT
>-|TRBJ1-4|TRBV7-9|-
CASSLRASGAEEKLFF
TGTGCCAGCAGCTTAAGGGCCTCAGGGGCGGAGGAAAAACTGTTTTTT
>once|TRBJ1-1|TRBV14|-
CASSPVVVTEAFF
TGTGCCAGCAGCCCCGTGGTCGTCACTGAAGCTTTCTTT
>-|TRBJ2-6|TRBV11-2|-
CASSLDWALISGANVLTF
TGTGCCAGCAGCTTAGATTGGGCTCTCATTTCTGGGGCCAACGTCCTGACTTTC
>once|TRBJ2-5|TRBV4-2|-
CASSPNGGFGETQYF
TGTGCCAGCAGCCCTAATGGGGGGTTCGGAGAGACCCAGTACTTC
>-|TRBJ1-1|TRBV30|-
CAWSVSENTEAFF
TGTGCCTGGAGTGTTTCCGAGAACACTGAAGCTTTCTTT
>-|TRBJ1-3|TRBV5-1|-
CASSPGLRGDTIYF
TGCGCCAGCAGCCCTGGACTCCGTGGGGACACCATATATTTT
>-|TRBJ1-1|TRBV21-1|-
CASSKRRQGWVTEAFF
TGTGCCAGCAGCAAAAGGAGACAGGGGTGGGTTACTGAAGCTTTCTTT
>-|TRBJ1-2|TRBV7-3|TRBD1
CASSPGQGTSYGYTF
TGTGCCAGCAGCCCTGGACAGGGGACCTCCTATGGCTACACCTTC
>many|TRBJ2-6|TRBV19|-
CASSIVGANVLTF
TGTGCCAGTAGTATAGTTGGGGCCAACGTCCTGACTTTC
>-|TRBJ2-1|TRBV4-1|TRBD2
CASRSPGTREGQFF
TGCGCCAGCAGGAGTCCGGGTACGCGGGAGGGGCAGTTCTTC
>few|TRBJ1-1|TRBV5-1|-
CASSLNEGMNTEAFF
TGCGCCAGCAGCCTGAACGAGGGGATGAACACTGAAGCTTTCTTT
>-|TRBJ2-7|TRBV9|TRBD2
CASSKLAGGLYEQYF
TGTGCCAGCAGCAAACTAGCGGGAGGTCTCTACGAGCAGTACTTC
>few|TRBJ2-1|TRBV4-1|TRBD2
CASSPGLAGVYNEQFF
TGCGCCAGCAGCCCGGGACTAGCGGGAGTCTACAATGAGCAGTTCTTC
>-|TRBJ1-1|TRBV27|-
CASSLNRMGTEAFF
TGTGCCAGCAGTTTGAACAGGATGGGAACTGAAGCTTTCTTT
>-|TRBJ2-5|TRBV2|-
CASRQDPGETQYF
TGTGCCAGCAGACAGGACCCGGGGGAGACCCAGTACTTC
>few|TRBJ2-3|TRBV27|TRBD2
CASGREDTQYF
TGTGCCAGCGGGAGGGAAGATACGCAGTATTTT
>-|TRBJ1-1|TRBV6-1|-
CASTQTRNTEAFF
TGTGCCAGCACCCAAACCCGGAACACTGAAGCTTTCTTT
>-|TRBJ2-7|TRBV25-1|-
CASSESGSSYEQYF
TGTGCCAGCAGTGAATCGGGCTCCTCCTACGAGCAGTACTTC
>-|TRBJ2-5|TRBV2|-
CASSFQGTQETQYF
TGTGCCAGCAGTTTTCAGGGGACCCAAGAGACCCAGTACTTC
>-|TRBJ1-2|TRBV7-9|-
CASSLVGVDGYTF
TGTGCCAGCAGCTTAGTAGGGGTGGATGGCTACACCTTC
>-|TRBJ2-3|TRBV2|-
CASRVGDTQYF
TGTGCCAGCAGGGTGGGAGATACGCAGTATTTT
>-|TRBJ2-7|TRBV2|-
CASSGDLTEQYF
TGTGCCAGCAGTGGAGATTTAACCGAGCAGTACTTC
>-|TRBJ2-5|TRBV6-5|-
CASSPWGTTQETQYF
TGTGCCAGCAGTCCCTGGGGGACAACCCAAGAGACCCAGTACTTC
>-|TRBJ1-2|TRBV5-8|TRBD1
CASSFGQGYGYTF
TGTGCCAGCAGCTTCGGACAGGGGTATGGCTACACCTTC
>-|TRBJ1-2|TRBV5-1|TRBD1
CASTSGTAGLGYTF
TGCGCCAGCACCTCCGGGACAGCCGGTCTAGGCTACACCTTC
>-|TRBJ1-3|TRBV28|-
CASSSPGHLGGNTIYF
TGTGCCAGCAGTTCCCCGGGACATTTGGGTGGAAACACCATATATTTT
>many|TRBJ2-7|TRBV7-2|TRBD2
CASSLVAGGTYEQYF
TGTGCCAGCAGCTTAGTAGCGGGAGGTACTTACGAGCAGTACTTC
>-|TRBJ1-5|TRBV6-6|-
CASQSDGSNQPQHF
TGTGCCAGCCAGTCCGACGGCAGCAATCAGCCCCAGCATTTT
>once|TRBJ1-3|TRBV30|-
CAWSVLEAGNTIYF
TGTGCCTGGAGTGTACTAGAAGCTGGAAACACCATATATTTT
>-|TRBJ1-2|TRBV6-1|-
CASSESFSGPYGYTF
TGTGCCAGCAGTGAAAGTTTTAGTGGCCCCTATGGCTACACCTTC
>-|TRBJ2-1|TRBV25-1|TRBD1
CASSEQGQGNNEQFF
TGTGCCAGCAGTGAACAAGGACAGGGGAACAATGAGCAGTTCTTC
>-|TRBJ1-4|TRBV18|TRBD1
CASSPRTGQGEKLFF
TGTGCCAGCTCACCACGGACAGGACAAGGTGAAAAACTGTTTTTT
>-|TRBJ2-6|TRBV5-1|-
CASSLAPGANVLTF
TGCGCCAGCAGCTTGGCCCCGGGGGCCAACGTCCTGACTTTC
>many|TRBJ2-1|TRBV7-2|-
CASSRKTASYNEQFF
TGTGCCAGCAGCCGTAAGACAGCATCCTACAATGAGCAGTTCTTC